This T cell receptor (beta chain) was found in a study of glioma-infiltrating T cells. This clonotype was counted a few times. Its antigen is still unknown. Using RNA template, CDR3s of TCR alpha and beta were amplified with iRepertoire arm-PCR. One-step reverse transcription and amplification started from approximately 100-400 ng of tissue mRNA or PBMC total RNA. One entry per CDR3 protein results from TCRdb running MiXCR on the multiplex PCR reads. The sample lists roughly 120,000 distinct CDR3 sequences; 20% to 25% were seen once. Germline V gives CDR1 SSHAT, CDR2 FNYEAQ (reference sequence). This CDR3 has 13 residues. Study results and limitations: Tissue and blood shared very few CDR3 sequences. Tissue-blood divergence was below expectation in non-neoplastic patients, above in gliomas.

Input material: glioma tissue, nonneoplastic brain tissue, or PBMCs (not recorded which). This TCR was recovered from a human donor with low-grade glioma or glioblastoma, undergoing nonglioma brain surgery, or in good health (not recorded which). The chain links TRBV7-7 to TRBJ2-2, with a tentative D call TRBD2 (5 bases). The CDR3 protein is CGTGSRNTGELFF. CDR3 sequence (DNA): TGTGGGACGGGGAGTCGGAACACCGGGGAGCTGTTTTTT.